These T cell receptor beta chains were read from a single sample in a study of naive and memory T cell subsets. TCRdb re-derived calls from the UMI-ligation and nested PCR reads in MiXCR, one entry per CDR3 protein. The sample contains around 31,000 distinct CDR3 sequences, 6.7% of which appear only once. The sample consisted of skin, taken from a tuberculin skin test site. Source of these receptors: an adult in good health. The CDR3 runs from the conserved cysteine through the conserved F or W. Each record gives: J gene, D gene, clone size, V gene, CDR3 length, CDR3 protein, CDR3 DNA. A D gene is named only where the DNA matches it firmly. Clone size, where shown, is once, few, many, or a class for clones that have expanded.

>TRBJ1-1|-|many|TRBV4-1|14
CASSQGAEAIEAFF
TGCGCCAGCAGCCAAGGGGCAGAAGCGATTGAAGCTTTCTTT
>TRBJ2-6|TRBD1|medium-sized|TRBV14|20
CASSRPRGDRARSGANVLTF
TGTGCCAGCAGCCGACCACGCGGGGACAGGGCACGCTCTGGGGCCAACGTCCTGACTTTC
>TRBJ2-1|TRBD2|medium-sized|TRBV2|14
CASILGGSYNEQFF
TGTGCCAGCATATTGGGGGGGTCCTACAATGAGCAGTTCTTC
>TRBJ2-7|-|many|TRBV7-8|14
CASSLRASSYEQYF
TGTGCCAGCAGCTTAAGGGCCTCGTCCTACGAGCAGTACTTC
>TRBJ2-5|-|many|TRBV29-1|12
CSVLQPQETQYF
TGCAGCGTTTTACAGCCCCAAGAGACCCAGTACTTC
>TRBJ2-1|TRBD1|many|TRBV20-1|17
CSAQPPGYRGPYNEQFF
TGCAGTGCTCAACCTCCGGGGTACAGGGGGCCCTACAATGAGCAGTTCTTC
>TRBJ1-4|TRBD1|many|TRBV5-1|14
CASSSGTGYEKLFF
TGCGCCAGCAGCTCCGGGACAGGGTACGAAAAACTGTTTTTT
>TRBJ2-6|-|few|TRBV29-1|15
CSVGGFGAGANVLTF
TGCAGCGTTGGAGGGTTCGGGGCTGGGGCCAACGTCCTGACTTTC
>TRBJ2-7|TRBD1|many|TRBV7-2|16
CASSITRWDRVSEQYF
TGTGCCAGCAGCATAACGCGTTGGGACAGGGTGAGCGAGCAGTACTTC
>TRBJ2-1|-|few|TRBV7-9|15
CASSLKGAAELEQFF
TGTGCCAGCAGCTTAAAAGGGGCGGCGGAGCTTGAGCAGTTCTTC
>TRBJ1-3|-|few|TRBV5-8|15
CASSLQSLSGNTIYF
TGTGCCAGCAGCTTGCAGTCTCTCTCTGGAAACACCATATATTTT
>TRBJ2-5|TRBD1|medium-sized|TRBV3-1|15
CASSHRGQSGETQYF
TGTGCCAGCAGCCACAGGGGACAGTCGGGTGAGACCCAGTACTTC
>TRBJ2-5|-|many|TRBV12-3/TRBV12-4|13
CASSLGHQETQYF
TGTGCCAGCAGTTTAGGACATCAAGAGACCCAGTACTTC
>TRBJ2-1|-|many|TRBV5-4|15
CASSLKGGRDDEQFF
TGTGCCAGCAGCCTTAAGGGGGGGCGGGACGATGAGCAGTTCTTC
>TRBJ2-7|TRBD1|-|TRBV5-6|18
CASSITWDRGKRSYEQYF
TGTGCCAGCAGCATTACCTGGGACAGGGGGAAGAGATCCTACGAGCAGTACTTC
>TRBJ2-2|-|medium-sized|TRBV29-1|14
CSALTAGLDGELFF
TGCAGCGCGTTGACGGCGGGGCTAGACGGGGAGCTGTTTTTT
>TRBJ1-3|TRBD1|few|TRBV2|13
CASNRDRGNTIYF
TGTGCCAGCAACCGGGACAGGGGAAACACCATATATTTT
>TRBJ1-2|-|-|TRBV5-1|15
CASSLSRVRNYGYTF
TGCGCCAGCAGCTTGTCTAGGGTTCGGAACTATGGCTACACCTTC